This section outlines one T cell receptor (beta chain) sequence together with its context. The record originates from a study of blood T cell repertoires in COVID-19. Study-level background: COVID-19 samples, acute and convalescent, were from the United States, Italy and Spain. The analysed material was cDNA or gDNA that came from T cells, B-cell-depleted T cells, or PBMCs.

In the original processing: Cell counts per sample came from amplifying reference gene primers. Sequencing used immunoSEQ multiplex PCR; TCRdb keeps in-frame clones, though not all of them. V, J and clone size derive from that table, while D and trimming were established from the DNA sequence. Here the sample spans approximately 280,000 clones, roughly 90% being singletons. The V end was cut by 5 bases, the J end by 2 bases, with 9 bases between. The CDR3 runs 13 residues. In germline, CDR1 is MRHNA, CDR2 SNTAGT. The sequenced sample was peripheral blood. The sequence derives from a man in his forties with acute or convalescent COVID-19. V gene TRBV6-4 combines with J gene TRBJ1-1; D remains unclear. CDR3 DNA: TGTGCCAGCAGTAGGCAGGTTAACACTGAAGCTTTCTTT. It is translated as CASSRQVNTEAFF.